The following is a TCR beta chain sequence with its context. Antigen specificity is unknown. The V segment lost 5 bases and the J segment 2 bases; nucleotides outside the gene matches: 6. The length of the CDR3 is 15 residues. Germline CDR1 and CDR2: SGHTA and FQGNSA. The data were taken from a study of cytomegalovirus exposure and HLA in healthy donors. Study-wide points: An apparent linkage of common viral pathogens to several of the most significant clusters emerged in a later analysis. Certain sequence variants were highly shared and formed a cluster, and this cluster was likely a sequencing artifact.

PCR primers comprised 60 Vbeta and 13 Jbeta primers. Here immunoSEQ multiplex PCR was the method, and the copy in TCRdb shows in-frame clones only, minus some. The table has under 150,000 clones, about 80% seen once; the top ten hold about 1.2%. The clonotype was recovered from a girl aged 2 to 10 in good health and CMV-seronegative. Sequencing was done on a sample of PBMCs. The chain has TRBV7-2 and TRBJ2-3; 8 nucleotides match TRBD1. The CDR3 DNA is TGTGCCAGCAGCCGCCCGACAGGGGACACAGATACGCAGTATTTT. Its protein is CASSRPTGDTDTQYF.